The 22 T cell receptor beta chains in this list originate from one sample, sequenced in a study of control samples from healthy donors and cancer patients (dated by TCRdb to between 2020 and 2021). Receptor amplification or capture employed the immunoSEQ multiplex PCR assay. This immuneACCESS table, as held by TCRdb, lists in-frame sequences with V and J called but not all clones. Of the missing ones, under half trace to an unresolved V gene in checked studies; the others have no known cause. The sample table lists 150,000 to 200,000 clones, roughly 92% of them with a count of one. The ten largest clones take up approximately 1.4% of the sample. The specimen sequenced was blood. Receptor source: a man under 40 in good health.

The chain joins TRBV18 to TRBJ1-6; D is perhaps TRBD1 (5 bases). V lost 3 bases, J lost 8 bases, and 11 bases lay in between. The germline CDR1 and CDR2 sequences are KGHSH and LQKENI. There are 14 residues in the CDR3. CDR3 in amino acids: CASSPGRADSPLHF. CDR3 nucleotide sequence: TGTGCCAGCTCACCGGGACGGGCGGATTCACCCCTCCACTTT.

The chain links TRBV7-3 to TRBJ2-2; 7 bases align to TRBD1. Per the germline V gene, CDR1 is SGHTA and CDR2 is FQGTGA. The CDR3 consists of 13 residues. V trimming: 7 bases; J trimming: 7 bases; junction bases outside the gene matches: 6. DNA for the CDR3: TGTGCCAGCACCGATCCAGGGGGCGGGGAGCTGTTTTTT. It codes for CASTDPGGGELFF.

V gene TRBV19 combines with J gene TRBJ1-1; 7 positions match TRBD1. The CDR3 runs 13 residues. J was trimmed by 11 bases and V by 6 bases; bases with no gene match: 12. Germline CDR1 LNHDA, CDR2 SQIVND (reference sequence). The chain's CDR3 is CASRSKQGLGAFF. The CDR3 DNA reads TGTGCCAGTAGGAGTAAACAGGGGCTAGGTGCTTTCTTT.

V is TRBV5-4 and J is TRBJ1-4; TRBD1 is a possible D gene (5 bases). Trimming stripped 6 bases from V and 3 bases from J, with 15 bases between. The CDR3 sequence is 15 residues long. Germline V gives CDR1 SGHNT, CDR2 YYREEE (reference sequence). The CDR3 region has the DNA TGTGCCAGCACCGTCGGGGGGAACGCTAATGAAAAACTGTTTTTT. It encodes CASTVGGNANEKLFF.

V gene TRBV7-9 combines with J gene TRBJ2-1, with D possibly TRBD1 on 5 matching bases. V lost 2 bases and J 4 bases, leaving 9 bases between the germline ends. The length of the CDR3 is 14 residues. Germline-derived CDR1 and CDR2 are SEHNR and FQNEAQ (reference sequence). The CDR3 region is CASSLSTDYNEQFF. In DNA form, the CDR3 reads TGTGCCAGCAGCTTATCGACAGATTACAATGAGCAGTTCTTC.

The CDR3 is CASSFGRNTEAFF. CDR3 sequence (DNA): TGTGCCAGCAGCTTCGGACGGAACACTGAAGCTTTCTTT. V and J are TRBV7-6 and TRBJ1-1, with no clear D. The CDR3 sequence is 13 residues long. Trimming took off 3 bases at V and 1 base at J, with 6 bases between the two ends. Germline CDR1 and CDR2: SGHVS and FNYEAQ.

The chain couples TRBV6-5 to TRBJ1-1; 9 bases are shared with TRBD1. Losses at the gene ends were 2 bases for V and 4 bases for J; bases not matched to a gene: 2. The germline V gene has CDR1 MNHEY and CDR2 SVGAGI. The CDR3 totals 14 residues. The chain's CDR3 is CASSYIQGATEAFF. CDR3 DNA sequence: TGTGCCAGCAGTTACATACAGGGGGCCACTGAAGCTTTCTTT.

DNA of the CDR3: TGTGCCAGCAGCCCTACCGACCGATGGGCTTTCTTT. It yields the protein CASSPTDRWAFF. The chain couples TRBV5-5 to TRBJ1-1, with D hard to call. From germline, CDR1 is SGHKS and CDR2 YYEKEE (reference sequence). This CDR3 comprises 12 residues. The germline V and J ends were trimmed by 4 bases and 11 bases, with 15 bases remaining between them.

J is TRBJ1-4 and V is TRBV3-1 (or the pseudogene TRBV3-2), with a tentative D call TRBD1 (5 bases). The CDR3 extends over 17 amino acids. V was clipped by 4 bases and J by 0 bases, with 15 bases between them. Germline CDR1 reads LGHDT; CDR2 reads YNNKEL (reference sequence). This CDR3 reads CASSLREGTATNEKLFF. The CDR3 nucleotides read TGTGCCAGCAGCCTTAGAGAGGGGACGGCAACTAATGAAAAACTGTTTTTT.

The J gene is TRBJ2-1, the V gene TRBV7-2; D gene uncertain. CDR3 length: 12 amino acids. CDR1 is SGHTA and CDR2 is FQGNSA in the germline V gene. V lost 1 base and J 7 bases, leaving 5 bases between the germline ends. This chain's CDR3 is CASSLGWNEQFF. CDR3 sequence (DNA): TGTGCCAGCAGCTTAGGATGGAATGAGCAGTTCTTC.

This clone showed up just once. The rearrangement uses TRBV10-3 and TRBJ1-4, with 9 bases that match TRBD1. V was clipped by 10 bases and J by 5 bases; unmatched bases: 8. There are 14 residues in the CDR3. Germline V lookup: CDR1 ENHRY, CDR2 SYGVKD. The CDR3 spells CASSGQGQNEKLFF. The CDR3 DNA sequence: TGTGCCAGCTCCGGACAGGGGCAAAATGAAAAACTGTTTTTT.

The V gene is TRBV5-8, the J gene TRBJ1-6; no clear D. The CDR3 consists of 12 residues. V was trimmed by 7 bases and J by 9 bases, leaving 11 bases between them. Germline V gives CDR1 SGHTS, CDR2 YDEGEE. CDR3 nucleotide sequence: TGTGCCAGCCGAGTCTTACCTTCACCCCTCCACTTT. Protein sequence: CASRVLPSPLHF. Looking up the rest from reference TRBV5-8 and TRBJ1-6 gives the full variable domain: EAGVTQSPTHLIKTRGQQATLRCSPISGHTSVYWYQQALGLGLQFLLWYDEGEERNRGNFPPRFSGRQFPNYSSELNVNALELEDSALYLCASRVLPSPLHFGNGTRLTVT.

The CDR3 DNA reads as TGTGCCAGCAGTGGAGGGTTCAATCAGCCCCAGCATTTT. This codes for CASSGGFNQPQHF. The chain recombines TRBV7-6 with TRBJ1-5; D gene uncertain. Trimming took off 6 bases at V and 3 bases at J, with 9 bases between the two ends. This CDR3 is built from 13 residues. Germline CDR1 reads SGHVS; CDR2 reads FNYEAQ. The full variable domain, completed using reference TRBV7-6 and TRBJ1-5, is GAGVSQSPRYKVTKRGQDVALRCDPISGHVSLYWYRQALGQGPEFLTYFNYEAQQDKSGLPNDRFSAERPEGSISTLTIQRTEQRDSAMYRCASSGGFNQPQHFGDGTRLSIL.

This clone was seen only a few times. This sequence joins TRBV2 and TRBJ1-1; 7 bases match TRBD1. Germline V CDR1 and CDR2: SNHLY, FYNNEI. The CDR3 is 12 amino acids. J lost 6 bases, V lost 4 bases, and 2 bases had no gene match. CDR3 protein: CASSGQGAEAFF. The CDR3 DNA follows: TGTGCCAGCAGTGGGCAGGGGGCTGAAGCTTTCTTT.

The chain employs TRBV5-1 and TRBJ2-1; 10 bases map to TRBD1. The CDR3 contains 16 residues. V lost 0 bases, J lost 1 base, and 1 base stayed unmatched. Germline CDR1 SGHRS, CDR2 YFSETQ. The DNA of the CDR3 is TGCGCCAGCAGCTTGGGACAGGGGGCTTCCTACAATGAGCAGTTCTTC. Translation: CASSLGQGASYNEQFF.

This chain joins TRBV6-2 or TRBV6-3 and TRBJ2-3, with 7 bases fitting TRBD2. The CDR3 totals 14 residues. Trimming cost V 2 bases and J 3 bases; bases outside gene matches: 2. Germline V gene data show CDR1 as MNHEY and CDR2 as SVGEGT. This chain's CDR3 is CASSYPGGTDTQYF. The CDR3 nucleotides read TGTGCCAGCAGTTACCCGGGGGGAACAGATACGCAGTATTTT.

The chain combines TRBV6-5 with TRBJ2-7, with D tentatively TRBD2 (5 bases). This CDR3 is 14 amino acids long. Germline lookup yields CDR1 MNHEY and CDR2 SVGAGI. Trimming pared 7 bases from V and 0 bases from J, leaving 13 bases between. CDR3 sequence reads: CASIGLGSSYEQYF. CDR3 nucleotides: TGTGCCAGCATTGGACTCGGTAGCTCCTACGAGCAGTACTTC.

This CDR3 reads CASSPGGTSGTYEQYF. The DNA for the CDR3 is TGTGCCAGCAGTCCCGGTGGGACTAGCGGGACCTACGAGCAGTACTTC. V gene TRBV28 combines with J gene TRBJ2-7; 13 bases match TRBD2. From germline, CDR1 is MDHEN and CDR2 SYDVKM. Trimming removed 5 bases from V and 2 bases from J; junction bases left unmatched: 6. This CDR3 is 16 amino acids long.

This chain connects TRBV7-2 to TRBJ2-5; TRBD1 aligns across 10 bases. The trim removed 5 bases at V and 5 bases at J, leaving 8 bases unmatched. CDR3 length: 15 amino acids. CDR1 is SGHTA, CDR2 FQGNSA, per germline. CDR3 loop: CASSRPDRGEETQYF. The CDR3 nucleotides are TGTGCCAGCAGCCGCCCGGACAGGGGGGAGGAGACCCAGTACTTC.

The CDR3 DNA follows: TGTGCCAGCAGCGTGGAGGTCAGGATTTACTCTGGGGCCAACGTCCTGACTTTC. This gives the protein CASSVEVRIYSGANVLTF. The chain joins TRBV5-6 to TRBJ2-6; D might be TRBD2 (5 bases). Trimming pared 4 bases from V and 0 bases from J, leaving 17 bases between. CDR3 length equals 18 residues. CDR1 is SGHDT, CDR2 YYEEEE, per germline. Filled out from reference TRBV5-6 and TRBJ2-6, the complete variable domain reads DAGVTQSPTHLIKTRGQQVTLRCSPKSGHDTVSWYQQALGQGPQFIFQYYEEEERQRGNFPDRFSGHQFPNYSSELNVNALLLGDSALYLCASSVEVRIYSGANVLTFGAGSRLTVL.

As to this clone: The junction shows a germline mismatch at one end, possibly a read error. The J gene is TRBJ1-1, the V gene TRBV7-9; D is unclear. The germline CDR1 and CDR2 sequences are SEHNR and FQNEAQ (reference sequence). The CDR3 runs to 11 residues. This CDR3 reads CASSPNSEAFF. The CDR3 coding sequence is TGTGCCAGCAGCCCCAACAGTGAAGCTTTCTTT.

The J gene is TRBJ1-2, the V gene TRBV7-3, with 7 bases matching TRBD1. Germline CDR1 SGHTA, CDR2 FQGTGA. The CDR3 covers 15 residues. The junction had 5 bases not matched to a gene; V was cut back by 0 bases and J by 4 bases. The CDR3, as DNA: TGTGCCAGCAGCTTAACAGCCAGGGGGGGCTATGGCTACACCTTC. It codes for CASSLTARGGYGYTF.